This T cell receptor (beta chain) is drawn from a study of circulating CD8 cells and anti-PD-1 response in melanoma. Details on this clonotype: A far larger clone lies a single base away; this is likely a read error.

Each library started from roughly 16 ng of total RNA using the QIAseq Immune Repertoire TCR panel. TCRdb passed the reads through MiXCR, listing each CDR3 protein once. The sample carries some 390 distinct CDR3 sequences, around 10% recorded once. Sorting of live CD3+CD8+TCRalphabeta+ cells by PD-1 and/or TIGIT gave four subsets. Germline-derived CDR1 and CDR2 are SGHVT and SQSDAQ. The CDR3 extends over 15 amino acids. Trimming took 2 bases from V and 7 from J; bases not matched to a gene: 11. The sequence was obtained from a human donor with melanoma. The starting material was CD8+ T cells from PBMCs, obtained at baseline or after one month of anti-PD-1 therapy (not recorded which). This chain uses TRBV7-4 with TRBJ2-7; 7 bases match TRBD1. For the CDR3, the DNA is TGTGCCAGCAGCTTACGACAGGGCAAAGACAATGAGCAGTACTTC. Translating gives CASSLRQGKDNEQYF.